The sequence of this T cell receptor beta chain was determined in a study of CD8 T cells in ankylosing spondylitis. Overall study findings and caveats: For ankylosing spondylitis blood, a TCR beta motif of under ten highly homologous variants appeared characteristic.

TCRdb re-derived calls from the 5' RACE reads in MiXCR, one entry per CDR3 protein. The sample has a few hundred thousand distinct CDR3 sequences; around 18% are singletons. J gave up 5 bases and V 5 bases, and 5 bases lay outside the gene matches. Germline CDR1 and CDR2: SQVTM and ANQGSEA. The CDR3 extends over 13 amino acids. Many counts were recorded for this clonotype. The antigen is undetermined. This TCR was recovered from a male donor with ankylosing spondylitis or in good health (not recorded which). The sample consisted of blood, either unsorted or a sorted T cell fraction (not recorded which). The chain recombines TRBV29-1 with TRBJ1-4; TRBD1 matches at 7 bases. CDR3 in DNA: TGCAGCGTTCGACAGGGTCGAAATGAAAAACTGTTTTTT. It specifies CSVRQGRNEKLFF.